Listed below are T cell receptor beta chains from one sample, sequenced in a study of blood T cells in healthy people across ages. In TCRdb, the 5' RACE reads were re-called with MiXCR into one record per CDR3 protein. This sample yields 750,000 or so distinct CDR3 sequences, of which 20% to 25% are seen a single time; 9.4% belongs to the top ten. This sample also appeared in a second study, on T cells of mothers and their children.

Material: blood. The receptor source for this set is a boy aged 10-17 years in good health. Both conserved end residues are part of each CDR3. A D gene is named only where the DNA matches it firmly. Clone size is given for some rows only: seen once, a few or many times, or a class if the clone is expanded.

length: 16
D: TRBD2
J: TRBJ2-2
size: few
V: TRBV28
CDR3: CASNRLAGGLNGELFF
DNA: TGTGCCAGCAATAGACTAGCGGGAGGACTGAACGGGGAGCTGTTTTTT

length: 15
D: TRBD1
J: TRBJ2-1
size: .
V: TRBV4-3
CDR3: CASSQEWDRYNEQFF
DNA: TGCGCCAGCAGCCAAGAATGGGACAGGTACAATGAGCAGTTCTTC

length: 15
D: .
J: TRBJ2-5
size: few
V: TRBV7-9
CDR3: CASSLYLAEQETQYF
DNA: TGTGCCAGCAGCTTATATCTAGCAGAGCAAGAGACCCAGTACTTC

length: 15
D: TRBD2
J: TRBJ2-1
size: few
V: TRBV29-1
CDR3: CSVEAGGSSYNEQFF
DNA: TGCAGCGTTGAAGCCGGCGGGAGCTCCTACAATGAGCAGTTCTTC

length: 14
D: .
J: TRBJ1-1
size: few
V: TRBV7-9
CDR3: CASSPEGRGTEAFF
DNA: TGTGCCAGCAGTCCAGAGGGGAGAGGCACTGAAGCTTTCTTT

length: 15
D: .
J: TRBJ2-2
size: .
V: TRBV24-1
CDR3: CATSTAATNTGELFF
DNA: TGTGCCACCAGTACGGCGGCCACGAACACCGGGGAGCTGTTTTTT

length: 14
D: .
J: TRBJ2-5
size: .
V: TRBV20-1
CDR3: CSAREGTTSRTQYF
DNA: TGCAGTGCTAGAGAGGGGACAACCTCCCGGACCCAGTACTTC

length: 14
D: .
J: TRBJ2-3
size: .
V: TRBV7-2
CDR3: CASSLGMETDTQYF
DNA: TGTGCCAGCAGCTTAGGCATGGAAACAGATACGCAGTATTTT

length: 13
D: TRBD1
J: TRBJ2-7
size: .
V: TRBV5-1
CDR3: CASRGSGSYEQYF
DNA: TGTGCCAGCAGGGGGTCGGGGTCCTACGAGCAGTACTTC

length: 14
D: .
J: TRBJ2-7
size: .
V: TRBV20-1
CDR3: CSARGGEGFHEQCF
DNA: TGCAGTGCTAGAGGGGGAGAGGGGTTCCACGAGCAGTGCTTC

length: 12
D: .
J: TRBJ2-2
size: .
V: TRBV29-1
CDR3: CSVALGAGELFF
DNA: TGCAGCGTCGCCCTAGGGGCCGGGGAGCTGTTTTTT

length: 16
D: .
J: TRBJ2-7
size: few
V: TRBV6-5
CDR3: CASSSDSDPTSYEQYF
DNA: TGTGCCAGCAGTTCGGACTCCGATCCCACCTCCTACGAGCAGTACTTC

length: 18
D: .
J: TRBJ2-5
size: .
V: TRBV6-1
CDR3: CASSGGRGGVRYQETQYF
DNA: TGTGCCAGCAGCGGCGGGAGAGGGGGGGTGAGGTACCAAGAGACCCAGTACTTC

length: 16
D: TRBD1
J: TRBJ1-5
size: .
V: TRBV7-9
CDR3: CASSLGNRGQDQPQHF
DNA: TGTGCCAGCAGCTTAGGGAACAGGGGGCAAGATCAGCCCCAGCATTTT

length: 13
D: .
J: TRBJ2-5
size: once
V: TRBV15
CDR3: CATSTDGKETQYF
DNA: TGTGCCACCAGCACCGACGGAAAAGAGACCCAGTACTTC

length: 16
D: TRBD2
J: TRBJ2-3
size: once
V: TRBV9
CDR3: CASSAGRGGSADTQYF
DNA: TGTGCCAGCAGCGCCGGTCGGGGCGGGAGCGCAGATACGCAGTATTTT

length: 15
D: TRBD1
J: TRBJ2-7
size: .
V: TRBV7-8
CDR3: CASKIRGSTIYEQYF
DNA: TGTGCCAGCAAAATCAGGGGGAGCACGATATACGAGCAGTACTTC

length: 15
D: TRBD1
J: TRBJ2-5
size: few
V: TRBV7-8
CDR3: CTSSLVDRGWETQYF
DNA: TGTACCAGCAGCTTAGTGGACAGGGGTTGGGAGACCCAGTACTTC